This TCR beta chain was sequenced for a study of regulatory T cells in long-lasting Graves disease. Time point of the sample: newly diagnosed GD, antithyroid drugs for less than 3 months. PBMCs were the source of the RNA used for TCR sequencing. The ends were cut back, 4 bases at V and 7 bases at J, with 16 bases in the middle. From germline, CDR1 is SGHAT and CDR2 FQNNGV. The CDR3 sequence is 14 residues long. At least ten counts were recorded for this clonotype. Construction of the TCR beta libraries employed iRepertoire HTBI primers in conjunction with Arm-PCR of CDR3 regions. TCRdb processed the multiplex PCR reads anew with MiXCR; each CDR3 protein has one entry. The data show over 450,000 distinct CDR3 sequences, about 12% seen once. These data were likewise used in another study, on T cells in Graves' hyperthyroidism and ophthalmopathy.

This TCR came from a woman younger than 45 with Graves disease. Here the sequenced sample was peripheral blood mononuclear cells (PBMCs), taken at new diagnosis, from a patient treated with antithyroid drugs. The J gene is TRBJ1-2, the V gene TRBV11-2, with D possibly TRBD1 on 5 matching bases. CDR3 region: CASSSQDWLGGYTF. CDR3 DNA: TGTGCCAGCAGCTCACAGGATTGGCTGGGTGGCTACACCTTC.